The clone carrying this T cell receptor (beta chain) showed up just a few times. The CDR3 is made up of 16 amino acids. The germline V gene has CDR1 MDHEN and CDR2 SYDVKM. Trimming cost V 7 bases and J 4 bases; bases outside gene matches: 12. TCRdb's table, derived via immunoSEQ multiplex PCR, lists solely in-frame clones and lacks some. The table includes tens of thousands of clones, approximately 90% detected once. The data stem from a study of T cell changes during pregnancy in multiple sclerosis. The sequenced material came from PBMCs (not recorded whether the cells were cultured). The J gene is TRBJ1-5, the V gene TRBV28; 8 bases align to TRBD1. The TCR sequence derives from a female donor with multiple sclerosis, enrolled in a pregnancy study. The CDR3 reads CASTSDRTGTNQPQHF. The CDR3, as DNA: TGTGCCAGCACCTCCGATAGGACAGGGACGAATCAGCCCCAGCATTTT.